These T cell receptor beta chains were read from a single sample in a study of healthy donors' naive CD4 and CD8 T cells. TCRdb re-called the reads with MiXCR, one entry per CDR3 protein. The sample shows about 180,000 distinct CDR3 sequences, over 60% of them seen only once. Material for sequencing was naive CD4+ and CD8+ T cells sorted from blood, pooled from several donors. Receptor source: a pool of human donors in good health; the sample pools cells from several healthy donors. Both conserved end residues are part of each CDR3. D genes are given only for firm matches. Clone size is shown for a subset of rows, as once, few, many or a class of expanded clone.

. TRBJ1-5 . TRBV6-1 CAVKAFTASNQPQHF TGTGCCGTAAAAGCTTTTACGGCCAGCAATCAGCCCCAGCATTTT
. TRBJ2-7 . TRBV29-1 CSVDPRGNSYEQYF TGCAGCGTTGACCCACGGGGTAACTCCTACGAGCAGTACTTC
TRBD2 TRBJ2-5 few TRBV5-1 CASSEGLAEETQYF TGCGCCAGCAGCGAGGGACTAGCGGAAGAGACCCAGTACTTC
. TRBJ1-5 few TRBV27 CASRRGTGNQPQHF TGTGCCAGCAGACGTGGGACGGGAAATCAGCCCCAGCATTTT
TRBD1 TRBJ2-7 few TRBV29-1 CSVVGQGTYEQYF TGCAGCGTTGTTGGACAGGGCACCTACGAGCAGTACTTC
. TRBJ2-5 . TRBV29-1 CSALARGGETQYF TGCAGCGCCTTAGCGAGAGGGGGAGAGACCCAGTACTTC
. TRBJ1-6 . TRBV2 CASRLDTNNSPLHF TGTGCCAGCAGGTTGGACACTAATAATTCACCCCTCCACTTT
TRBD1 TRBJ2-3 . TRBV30 CAWQTGPDTQYF TGTGCCTGGCAGACAGGGCCAGATACGCAGTATTTT
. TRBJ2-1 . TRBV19 CASSIVPKFGLQFF TGTGCCAGTAGTATAGTCCCGAAGTTCGGACTCCAGTTCTTC
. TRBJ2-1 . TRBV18 CASSPGLIDYNEQFF TGTGCCAGCTCACCGGGTCTAATAGATTACAATGAGCAGTTCTTC
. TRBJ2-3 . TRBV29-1 CSYGGTTQYF TGCTCCTACGGCGGGACTACGCAGTATTTT
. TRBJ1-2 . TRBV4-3 CASSQDHPGAYGYTF TGCGCCAGCAGCCAAGATCACCCAGGGGCCTATGGCTACACCTTC
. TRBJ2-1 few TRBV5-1 CASSLDQNNEQFF TGCGCCAGCAGCTTGGATCAGAACAATGAGCAGTTCTTC